A single T cell receptor (beta chain) is shown here with its context. How the authors handled the data: Amplification from reference gene primers served as the basis for estimated nucleated cell counts. Some clones are missing from TCRdb's copy, which holds only in-frame ones; the method was immunoSEQ multiplex PCR. The V and J calls and clone size were taken over from that table, and D and trimming were inferred from the DNA. The table has about 230,000 clones, about 85% seen once. This sample was taken from a study of blood T cell repertoires in COVID-19. Study overall: Samples came from the United States, Italy and Spain, spanning acute and convalescent COVID-19. From T cells, B-cell-depleted T cells, or PBMCs came the material, which was cDNA or gDNA.

Germline CDR1 reads LGHNA; CDR2 reads YSLEER. V was pared by 1 base and J by 3 bases, with 10 bases between. The CDR3 covers 15 residues. Specimen: peripheral blood. The sequence derives from a man aged 40-49 years with acute or convalescent COVID-19. The chain has TRBV4-3 and TRBJ2-1; TRBD1 is a possible D gene (6 bases). The DNA of the CDR3 is TGCGCCAGCAGCCAAGCGTTAGGGGGCTACAATGAGCAGTTCTTC. It yields the protein CASSQALGGYNEQFF.